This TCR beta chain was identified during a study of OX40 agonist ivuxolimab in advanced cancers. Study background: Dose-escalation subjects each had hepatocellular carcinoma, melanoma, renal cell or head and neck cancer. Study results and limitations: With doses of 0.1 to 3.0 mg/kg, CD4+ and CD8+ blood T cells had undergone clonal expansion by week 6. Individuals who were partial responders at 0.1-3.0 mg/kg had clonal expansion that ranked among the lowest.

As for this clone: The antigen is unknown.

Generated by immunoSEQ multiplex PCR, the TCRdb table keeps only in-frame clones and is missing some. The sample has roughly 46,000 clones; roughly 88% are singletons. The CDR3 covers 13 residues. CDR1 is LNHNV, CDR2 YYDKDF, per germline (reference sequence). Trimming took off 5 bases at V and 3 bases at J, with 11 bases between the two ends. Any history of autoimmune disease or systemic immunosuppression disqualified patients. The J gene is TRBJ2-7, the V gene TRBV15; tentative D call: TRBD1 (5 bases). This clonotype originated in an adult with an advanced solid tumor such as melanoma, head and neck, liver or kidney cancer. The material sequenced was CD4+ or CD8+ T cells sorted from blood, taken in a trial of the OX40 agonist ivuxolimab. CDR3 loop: CATSRSTGYEQYF. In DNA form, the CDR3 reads TGTGCCACCAGCCGATCCACAGGCTACGAGCAGTACTTC.